Detailed here is one T cell receptor (beta chain). The antigen remains undetermined. The entry originates in a study of OX40 agonist ivuxolimab in advanced cancers. Across the whole study: Subjects had a mean age of about 65 years, with a range of about 20 to 85; less than 90% were male. The study's findings and limits: It was not determined which antigens were specifically recognized by the peripheral T cells that had undergone clonal expansion. Expansion of clones was among the lowest in partial responders at 0.1-3.0 mg/kg.

The protocol was immunoSEQ multiplex PCR, while the TCRdb copy is restricted to in-frame clones and leaves out a portion. Of 70,000 to 90,000 clones in the sample, 85% to 90% are singletons; the top ten hold around 13%. With 6 bases removed from V and 1 base from J, the gap between germline ends came to 6 bases. The CDR3 spans 12 residues. Germline V gene data show CDR1 as SGHRS and CDR2 as YFSETQ. This specimen consisted of CD4+ or CD8+ T cells sorted from blood, obtained in a trial of the OX40 agonist ivuxolimab. The chain joins TRBV5-1 to TRBJ2-3; TRBD1 might be the D (6 bases). This receptor was identified in an adult with an advanced solid tumor such as melanoma, head and neck, liver or kidney cancer. CDR3: CASKGGTDTQYF. CDR3 in DNA: TGCGCCAGCAAGGGGGGCACAGATACGCAGTATTTT. The full variable domain, in which reference TRBV5-1 and TRBJ2-3 provide the parts outside the CDR3, is KAGVTQTPRYLIKTRGQQVTLSCSPISGHRSVSWYQQTPGQGLQFLFEYFSETQRNKGNFPGRFSGRQFSNSRSEMNVSTLELGDSALYLCASKGGTDTQYFGPGTRLTVL.